This T cell receptor (beta chain) originates from a study of cytomegalovirus exposure and HLA in healthy donors. As for the study in general: The 110 or so validation repertoires were produced on the same platform as the roughly 700 repertoires of the first cohort. This was reported in a later analysis.

Remarks on this clone: What it binds is unknown.

The assay was immunoSEQ multiplex PCR, and TCRdb's table has in-frame clones only and misses some. The data hold roughly 330,000 clones, with 87% observed a single time. Study-wide findings and caveats: In vitro assays verified that three CMV-associated chains recognized CMV antigens specifically.

Sequenced: PBMCs. The receptor was isolated from a woman aged 25 to 45 in good health and CMV-seropositive.

This CDR3 is CASTRTGVDTGELFF. DNA of the CDR3: TGTGCCAGCACCCGGACAGGGGTTGACACCGGGGAGCTGTTTTTT. The J gene is TRBJ2-2, the V gene TRBV27, with TRBD1 matching over 9 bases. Germline assignment: CDR1 MNHEY and CDR2 SMNVEV (reference sequence). The CDR3 is 15 residues long. V lost 7 bases, J lost 3 bases, and 6 bases stayed unmatched.